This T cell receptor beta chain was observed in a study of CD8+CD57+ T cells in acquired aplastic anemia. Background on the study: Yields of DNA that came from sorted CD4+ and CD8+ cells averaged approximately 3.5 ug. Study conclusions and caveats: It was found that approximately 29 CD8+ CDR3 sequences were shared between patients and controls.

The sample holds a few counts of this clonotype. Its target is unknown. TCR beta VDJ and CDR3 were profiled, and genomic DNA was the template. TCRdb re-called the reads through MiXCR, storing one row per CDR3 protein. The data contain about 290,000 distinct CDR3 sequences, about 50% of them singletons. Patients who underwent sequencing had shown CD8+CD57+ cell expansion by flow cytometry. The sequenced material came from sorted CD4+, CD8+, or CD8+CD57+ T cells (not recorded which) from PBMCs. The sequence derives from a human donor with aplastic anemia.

As DNA, the CDR3 is TGTGCCAGCAGCGGGATATTGTACGAGCAGTACTTC. Translation: CASSGILYEQYF. The chain employs TRBV5-6 and TRBJ2-7; D gene ambiguous. The length of the CDR3 is 12 residues. The V gene lost 4 bases and the J gene lost 4 bases, with 9 bases spanning the gap. The germline CDR1 and CDR2 sequences are SGHDT and YYEEEE.